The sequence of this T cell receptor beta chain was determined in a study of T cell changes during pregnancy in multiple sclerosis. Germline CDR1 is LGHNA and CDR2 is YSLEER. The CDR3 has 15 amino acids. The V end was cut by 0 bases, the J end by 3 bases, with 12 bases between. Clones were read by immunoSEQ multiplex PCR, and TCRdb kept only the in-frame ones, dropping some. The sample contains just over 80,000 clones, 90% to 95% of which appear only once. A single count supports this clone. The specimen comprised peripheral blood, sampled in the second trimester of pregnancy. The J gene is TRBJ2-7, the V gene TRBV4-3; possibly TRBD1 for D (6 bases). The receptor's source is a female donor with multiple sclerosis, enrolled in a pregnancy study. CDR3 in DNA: TGCGCCAGCAGCCAAGATCGGACAGTTATCTACGAGCAGTACTTC. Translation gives CASSQDRTVIYEQYF.